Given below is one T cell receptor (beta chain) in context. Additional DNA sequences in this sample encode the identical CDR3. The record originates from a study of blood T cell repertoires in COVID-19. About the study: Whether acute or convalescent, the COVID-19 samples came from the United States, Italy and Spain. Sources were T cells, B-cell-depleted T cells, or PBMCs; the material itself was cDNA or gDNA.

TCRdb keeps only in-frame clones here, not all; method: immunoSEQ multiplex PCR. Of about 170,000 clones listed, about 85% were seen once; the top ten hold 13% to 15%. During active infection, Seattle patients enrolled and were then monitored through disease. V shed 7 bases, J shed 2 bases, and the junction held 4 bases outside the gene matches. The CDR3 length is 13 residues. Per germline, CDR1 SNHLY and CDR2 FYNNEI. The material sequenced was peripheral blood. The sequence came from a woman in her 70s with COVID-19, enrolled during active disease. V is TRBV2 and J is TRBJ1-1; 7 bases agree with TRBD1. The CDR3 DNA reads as TGTGCCAGCAATAGACAGGGAAACACTGAAGCTTTCTTT. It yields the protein CASNRQGNTEAFF.